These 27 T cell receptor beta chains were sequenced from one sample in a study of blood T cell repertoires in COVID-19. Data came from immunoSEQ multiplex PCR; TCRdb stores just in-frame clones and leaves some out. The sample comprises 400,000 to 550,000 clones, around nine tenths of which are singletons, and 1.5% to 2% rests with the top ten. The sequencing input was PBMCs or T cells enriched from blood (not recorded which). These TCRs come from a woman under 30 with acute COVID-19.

CDR3 sequence reads: CASRPQGAYTGELFF. The CDR3 region has the DNA TGTGCCAGCAGACCCCAGGGGGCATACACCGGGGAGCTGTTTTTT. V usage is TRBV5-5 and J usage is TRBJ2-2; 8 bases match TRBD1. The CDR3 length is 15 residues. V trimming: 5 bases; J trimming: 3 bases; junction bases outside the gene matches: 6. Per germline, CDR1 SGHKS and CDR2 YYEKEE (reference sequence).

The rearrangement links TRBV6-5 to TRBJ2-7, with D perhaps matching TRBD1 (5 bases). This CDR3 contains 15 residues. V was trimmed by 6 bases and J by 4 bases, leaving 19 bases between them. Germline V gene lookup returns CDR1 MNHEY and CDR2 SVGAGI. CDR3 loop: CASRGHGPFKYEQYF. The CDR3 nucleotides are TGTGCCAGCAGAGGACACGGACCATTTAAGTACGAGCAGTACTTC.

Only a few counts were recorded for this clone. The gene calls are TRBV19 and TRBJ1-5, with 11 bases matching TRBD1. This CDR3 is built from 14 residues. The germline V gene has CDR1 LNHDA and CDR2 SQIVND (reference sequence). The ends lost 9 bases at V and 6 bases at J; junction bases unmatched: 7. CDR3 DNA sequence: TGTGCCAGCCGGGACAGGGGGGGTGGTCAGCCCCAGCATTTT. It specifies CASRDRGGGQPQHF.

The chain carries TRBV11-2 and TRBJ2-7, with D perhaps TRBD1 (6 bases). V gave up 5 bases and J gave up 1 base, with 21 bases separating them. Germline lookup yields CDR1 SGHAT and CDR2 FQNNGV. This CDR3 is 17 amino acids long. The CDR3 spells CASSHSPFGTTSYEQYF. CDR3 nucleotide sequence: TGTGCCAGCAGCCACTCCCCGTTTGGGACAACATCCTACGAGCAGTACTTC.

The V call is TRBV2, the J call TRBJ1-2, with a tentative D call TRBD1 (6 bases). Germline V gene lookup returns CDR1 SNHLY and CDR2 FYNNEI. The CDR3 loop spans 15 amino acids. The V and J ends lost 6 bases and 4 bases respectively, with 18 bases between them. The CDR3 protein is CASRSLDSQPYGYTF. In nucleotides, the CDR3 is TGTGCCAGCAGGAGCCTGGACAGTCAGCCCTATGGCTACACCTTC.

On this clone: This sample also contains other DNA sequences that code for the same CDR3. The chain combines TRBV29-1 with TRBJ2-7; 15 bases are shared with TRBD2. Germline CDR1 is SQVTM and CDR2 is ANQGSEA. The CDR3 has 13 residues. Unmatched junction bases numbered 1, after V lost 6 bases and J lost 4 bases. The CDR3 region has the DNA TGCAGCGTCGGGACTAGCGGGGGGTACGAGCAGTACTTC. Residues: CSVGTSGGYEQYF.

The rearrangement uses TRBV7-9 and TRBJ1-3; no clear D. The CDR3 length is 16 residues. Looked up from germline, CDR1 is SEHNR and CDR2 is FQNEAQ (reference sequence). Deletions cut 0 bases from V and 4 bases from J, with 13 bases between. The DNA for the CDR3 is TGTGCCAGCAGCTTAGCGGTCCTCAGAGCGGGAAACACCATATATTTT. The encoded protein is CASSLAVLRAGNTIYF.

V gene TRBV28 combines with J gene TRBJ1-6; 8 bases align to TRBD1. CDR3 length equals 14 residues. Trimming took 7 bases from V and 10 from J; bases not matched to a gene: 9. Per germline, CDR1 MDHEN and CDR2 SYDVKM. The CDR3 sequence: CASIFGQGSSPLHF. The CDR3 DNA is TGTGCCAGCATTTTCGGACAGGGATCGTCACCCCTCCACTTT.

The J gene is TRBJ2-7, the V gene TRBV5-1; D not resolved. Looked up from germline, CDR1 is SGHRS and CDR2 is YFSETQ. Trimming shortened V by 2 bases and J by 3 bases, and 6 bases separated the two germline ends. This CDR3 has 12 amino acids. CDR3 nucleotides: TGCGCCAGCAGCTTCTCGAGCTACGAGCAGTACTTC. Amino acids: CASSFSSYEQYF.

The CDR3 loop reads CASSSREDEQYF. The CDR3 bases are TGTGCCAGCAGTTCCAGGGAGGACGAGCAGTACTTC. The chain employs TRBV28 and TRBJ2-7, with a weak D call TRBD2 (6 bases). The CDR3 is made up of 12 amino acids. Trimming cost V 4 bases and J 5 bases, with 9 bases left between them. CDR1 MDHEN and CDR2 SYDVKM come from the germline V gene.

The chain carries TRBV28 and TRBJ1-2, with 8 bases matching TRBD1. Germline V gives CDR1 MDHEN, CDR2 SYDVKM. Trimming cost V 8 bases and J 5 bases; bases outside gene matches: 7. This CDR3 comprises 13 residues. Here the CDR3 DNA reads TGTGCCAGCCTGACAGGGGCGCATTATGGCTACACCTTC. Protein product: CASLTGAHYGYTF.

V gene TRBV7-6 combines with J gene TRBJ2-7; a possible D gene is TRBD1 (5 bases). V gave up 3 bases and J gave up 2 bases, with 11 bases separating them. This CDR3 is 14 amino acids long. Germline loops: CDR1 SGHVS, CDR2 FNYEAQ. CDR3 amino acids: CASSLVGLTYEQYF. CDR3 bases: TGTGCCAGCAGCTTGGTGGGGCTCACCTACGAGCAGTACTTC.

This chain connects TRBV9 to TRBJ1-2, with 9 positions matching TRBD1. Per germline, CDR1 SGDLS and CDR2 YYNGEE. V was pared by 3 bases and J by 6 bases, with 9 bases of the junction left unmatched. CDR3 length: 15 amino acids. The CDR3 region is CASSGGTGSINGYTF. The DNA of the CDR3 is TGTGCCAGCAGCGGAGGGACAGGGAGTATAAATGGCTACACCTTC.

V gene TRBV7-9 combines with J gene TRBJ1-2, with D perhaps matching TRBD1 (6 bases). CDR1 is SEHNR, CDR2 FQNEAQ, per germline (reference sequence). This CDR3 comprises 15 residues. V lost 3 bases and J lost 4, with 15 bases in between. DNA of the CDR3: TGTGCCAGCAGCTTGGCGGACAGTCTCGTCTATGGCTACACCTTC. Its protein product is CASSLADSLVYGYTF.

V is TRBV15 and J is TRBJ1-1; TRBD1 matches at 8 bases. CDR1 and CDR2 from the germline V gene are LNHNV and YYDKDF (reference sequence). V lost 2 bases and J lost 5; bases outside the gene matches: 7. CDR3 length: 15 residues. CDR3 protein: CATSRPRDRRTEAFF. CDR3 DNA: TGTGCCACCAGCAGACCCCGGGACAGGAGGACTGAAGCTTTCTTT. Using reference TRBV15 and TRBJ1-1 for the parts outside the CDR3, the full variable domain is DAMVIQNPRYQVTQFGKPVTLSCSQTLNHNVMYWYQQKSSQAPKLLFHYYDKDFNNEADTPDNFQSRRPNTSFCFLDIRSPGLGDTAMYLCATSRPRDRRTEAFFGQGTRLTVV.

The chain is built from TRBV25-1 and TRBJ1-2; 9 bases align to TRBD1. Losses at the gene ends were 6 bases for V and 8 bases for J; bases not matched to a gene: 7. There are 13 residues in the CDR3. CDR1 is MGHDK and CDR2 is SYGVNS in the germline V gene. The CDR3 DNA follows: TGTGCCAGCAGCTACCCAGGGACAGGGGGCTACACCTTC. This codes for CASSYPGTGGYTF.

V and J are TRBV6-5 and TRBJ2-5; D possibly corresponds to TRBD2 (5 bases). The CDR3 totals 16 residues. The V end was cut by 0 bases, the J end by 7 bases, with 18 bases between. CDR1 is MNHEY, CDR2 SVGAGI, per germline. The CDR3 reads CASSYSSMASSGTQYF. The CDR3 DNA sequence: TGTGCCAGCAGTTACTCGAGTATGGCTAGCAGTGGGACCCAGTACTTC.

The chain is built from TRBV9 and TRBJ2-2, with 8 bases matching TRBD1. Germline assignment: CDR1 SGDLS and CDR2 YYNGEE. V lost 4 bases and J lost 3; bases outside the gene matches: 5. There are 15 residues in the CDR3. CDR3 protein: CASSPTGADTGELFF. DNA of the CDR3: TGTGCCAGCAGCCCGACAGGGGCGGACACCGGGGAGCTGTTTTTT.

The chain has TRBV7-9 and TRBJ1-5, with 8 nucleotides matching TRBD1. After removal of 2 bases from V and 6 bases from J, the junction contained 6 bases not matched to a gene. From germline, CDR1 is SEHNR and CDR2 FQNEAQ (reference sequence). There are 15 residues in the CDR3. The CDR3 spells CASSLSRTGSQPQHF. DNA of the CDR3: TGTGCCAGCAGCTTAAGCCGGACAGGGAGTCAGCCCCAGCATTTT.

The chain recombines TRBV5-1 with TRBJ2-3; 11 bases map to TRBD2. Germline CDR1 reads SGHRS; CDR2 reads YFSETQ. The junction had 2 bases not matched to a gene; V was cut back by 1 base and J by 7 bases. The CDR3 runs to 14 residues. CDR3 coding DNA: TGCGCCAGCAGCTTGCTAGCGGGGGGCTATACGCAGTATTTT. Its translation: CASSLLAGGYTQYF.

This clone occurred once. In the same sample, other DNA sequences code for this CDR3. This CDR3 is CASSLGQLYEQYF. CDR3 nucleotides: TGTGCCAGCAGCTTGGGACAGTTGTACGAGCAGTACTTC. The chain couples TRBV11-2 to TRBJ2-7, with 7 bases lining up with TRBD1. The germline CDR1 and CDR2 sequences are SGHAT and FQNNGV. The CDR3 has 13 amino acids. The V segment lost 3 bases and the J segment 4 bases; nucleotides outside the gene matches: 3.

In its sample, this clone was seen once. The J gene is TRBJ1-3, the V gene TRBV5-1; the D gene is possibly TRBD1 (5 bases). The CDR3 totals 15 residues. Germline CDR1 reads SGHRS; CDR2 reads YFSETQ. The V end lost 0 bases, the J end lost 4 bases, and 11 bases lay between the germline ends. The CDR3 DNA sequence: TGCGCCAGCAGCTTGGCCCAGGGAGGAGGAAACACCATATATTTT. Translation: CASSLAQGGGNTIYF.

CDR3 protein: CASSSIAGPSHEQYF. CDR3 nucleotides: TGTGCCAGCAGCTCCATAGCGGGACCTTCTCACGAGCAGTACTTC. V gene TRBV21-1 combines with J gene TRBJ2-7; TRBD2, the table's D call, was not compared with the DNA. TRBV21-1 is designated a pseudogene. The CDR3 totals 15 residues.

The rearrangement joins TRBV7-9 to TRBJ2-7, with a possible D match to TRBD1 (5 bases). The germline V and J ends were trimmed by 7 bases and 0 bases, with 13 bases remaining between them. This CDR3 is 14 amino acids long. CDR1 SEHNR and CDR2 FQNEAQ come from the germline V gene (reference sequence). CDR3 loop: CASNSEGVSYEQYF. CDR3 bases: TGTGCCAGCAACTCAGAAGGGGTCTCCTACGAGCAGTACTTC.

The CDR3 spells CASSLDRDVMRAFF. In DNA form, the CDR3 reads TGCGCCAGCAGCTTGGACAGGGATGTGATGAGGGCTTTCTTT. V and J are TRBV5-1 and TRBJ1-1; a possible D gene is TRBD1 (6 bases). The CDR3 contains 14 residues. Germline loops: CDR1 SGHRS, CDR2 YFSETQ. Trimming took 0 bases from V and 11 from J, leaving 17 bases between them.

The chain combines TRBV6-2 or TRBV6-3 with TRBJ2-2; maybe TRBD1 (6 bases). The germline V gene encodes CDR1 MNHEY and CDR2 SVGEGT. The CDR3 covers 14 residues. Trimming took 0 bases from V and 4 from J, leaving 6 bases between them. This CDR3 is CASSYSDSTGELFF. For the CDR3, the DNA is TGTGCCAGCAGTTACTCGGACAGCACCGGGGAGCTGTTTTTT.

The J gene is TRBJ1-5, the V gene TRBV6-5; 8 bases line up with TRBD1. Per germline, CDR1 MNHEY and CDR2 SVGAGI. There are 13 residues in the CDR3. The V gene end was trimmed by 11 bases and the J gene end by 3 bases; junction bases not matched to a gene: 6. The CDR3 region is CAVGQGNNQPQHF. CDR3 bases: TGTGCCGTCGGACAGGGAAACAATCAGCCCCAGCATTTT.